This TCR beta chain was sequenced in a study of blood T cell repertoires in COVID-19. Data came from immunoSEQ multiplex PCR; TCRdb stores just in-frame clones and leaves some out. This sample carries around 200,000 clones, 80% to 90% of them seen once, and the ten largest clones take almost 4.5%. The CDR3 runs to 16 residues. J was trimmed by 5 bases and V by 4 bases; bases with no gene match: 13. Germline CDR1 SEHNR, CDR2 FQNEAQ (reference sequence). The V gene is TRBV7-9, the J gene TRBJ2-5, with TRBD2 matching 7 bases. The receptor comes from a man aged 50-60 years with acute or convalescent COVID-19. Sequenced sample: peripheral blood. The DNA for the CDR3 is TGTGCCAGCAGCTCCCTCCGGGGGGATGATAGGGAGACCCAGTACTTC. Its translation is CASSSLRGDDRETQYF.